These 9 T cell receptor beta chains were all obtained from the same sample, sequenced in a study of blood T cells in healthy people across ages. A sample-barcoded 5' primer and a J-beta primer mix were used in a second PCR of about 7 to 12 cycles. Each CDR3 protein gets one entry after TCRdb re-called the 5' RACE reads with MiXCR. Counted here are 630,000 or so distinct CDR3 sequences, about 32% occurring once; the ten biggest clones make up 15%. The sequenced sample was blood. These receptors all come from a woman older than 75 in good health.

This clonotype was counted at least ten times. The genes are TRBV20-1 and TRBJ2-7, with a possible D match to TRBD1 (6 bases). Germline V CDR1 and CDR2: DFQATT, SNEGSKA (reference sequence). The CDR3 covers 13 residues. The V and J ends lost 0 bases and 2 bases respectively, with 8 bases between them. For the CDR3, the DNA is TGCAGTGCTAGAGAACAGGGACCCTACGAGCAGTACTTC. Protein: CSAREQGPYEQYF.

This clonotype occurred a few times. This chain uses TRBV3-1 with TRBJ1-1; D unresolved. Germline-derived CDR1 and CDR2 are LGHDT and YNNKEL (reference sequence). The CDR3 has 11 residues. V lost 7 bases and J 8 bases, leaving 11 bases between the germline ends. Written as DNA, the CDR3 is TGTGCCAGCACCCGGTCGGGGGAAGCTTTCTTT. It codes for CASTRSGEAFF.

The gene calls are TRBV5-4 and TRBJ2-2; 7 nucleotides match TRBD2. Germline V lookup: CDR1 SGHNT, CDR2 YYREEE (reference sequence). The junction had 2 bases not matched to a gene; V was cut back by 2 bases and J by 4 bases. There are 14 residues in the CDR3. This CDR3 is CASSFPGGTGELFF. CDR3 nucleotides: TGTGCCAGCAGCTTTCCGGGAGGCACCGGGGAGCTGTTTTTT.

The chain uses TRBV20-1 and TRBJ2-7; 11 positions agree with TRBD2. Per the germline V gene, CDR1 is DFQATT and CDR2 is SNEGSKA (reference sequence). The CDR3 runs 14 residues. The V segment lost 6 bases and the J segment 4 bases; nucleotides outside the gene matches: 8. DNA for the CDR3: TGCAGTGCCTTTTCCGGGACTAGCGGTTACGAGCAGTACTTC. As protein: CSAFSGTSGYEQYF.

This clonotype was detected ten times or more. CDR3 region: CASSLMGQGAYEQYF. The CDR3 DNA sequence: TGTGCCAGCAGCTTAATGGGGCAGGGGGCCTACGAGCAGTACTTC. The rearrangement links TRBV7-3 to TRBJ2-7, with 7 nucleotides matching TRBD1. The CDR3 contains 15 residues. Germline V lookup: CDR1 SGHTA, CDR2 FQGTGA. J gave up 2 bases and V 1 base, and 5 bases lay outside the gene matches.

Remarks on this clonotype: Since a much larger clone is just one base distant, this may be a read error. The J gene is TRBJ1-2, the V gene TRBV3-1, with TRBD1 as a possible D gene (5 bases). CDR3 size: 15 residues. The germline V gene has CDR1 LGHDT and CDR2 YNNKEL (reference sequence). The CDR3 coding sequence is TGTGCCAGCAGCCAAGAACGGGGCCAAGTCTATGGCCACACCTTC. Its translation is CASSQERGQVYGHTF.

In this sample, this clonotype turned up many times. The chain recombines TRBV7-6 with TRBJ2-1, with 7 bases lining up with TRBD1. This CDR3 has 15 residues. Germline V gene lookup returns CDR1 SGHVS and CDR2 FNYEAQ. The ends lost 0 bases at V and 8 bases at J; junction bases unmatched: 7. CDR3 sequence reads: CASSLAGTASDEQFF. The CDR3 DNA sequence: TGTGCCAGCAGCTTAGCCGGGACAGCATCCGATGAGCAGTTCTTC.

This clonotype was counted ten times or more. The V and J genes are TRBV30 and TRBJ1-5; D is uncertain. Germline V CDR1 and CDR2: GTSNPN, SVGIG (reference sequence). The CDR3 is made up of 12 amino acids. V was trimmed by 2 bases and J by 0 bases, leaving 2 bases between them. The CDR3 nucleotides read TGTGCCTGGAGTTCTAGCAATCAGCCCCAGCATTTT. Encoded protein: CAWSSSNQPQHF. Using reference TRBV30 and TRBJ1-5 for the parts outside the CDR3, the full variable domain is SQTIHQWPATLVQPVGSPLSLECTVEGTSNPNLYWYRQAAGRGLQLLFYSVGIGQISSEVPQNLSASRPQDRQFILSSKKLLLSDSGFYLCAWSSSNQPQHFGDGTRLSIL.

This clonotype came up many times. This chain links TRBV4-1 with TRBJ2-4, with 7 nucleotides matching TRBD1. Germline-derived CDR1 and CDR2 are MGHRA and YSYEKL. This CDR3 spans 16 amino acids. V trimming: 1 base; J trimming: 7 bases; junction bases outside the gene matches: 10. The DNA for the CDR3 is TGCGCCAGCAGCCAAGTGCCCGGACAGGAGTCGAACATTCAGTACTTC. This encodes CASSQVPGQESNIQYF.